The clone carrying this T cell receptor beta chain came up a few times. The antigen is undetermined. This record comes from a study of identical twins. Findings and limits, study-wide: Clonotypes of the beta chain that were abundant in cord blood carried fewer insertions (memory repertoires showed none).

TCRdb redid the calling of the 5' RACE reads with MiXCR, one entry per CDR3 protein. Of approximately 280,000 distinct CDR3 sequences detected, 6.5% to 9.5% appear once; the ten largest clones hold less than 2.5%. CDR1 is LNHDA, CDR2 SQIVND, per germline (reference sequence). The CDR3 consists of 16 residues. V gave up 5 bases and J gave up 0 bases, with 14 bases separating them. These same records also appear under a second study, on yellow fever vaccine responses in identical twins.

The receptor comes from a woman aged 18-29 years in good health. This sequence joins TRBV19 and TRBJ2-1; the D gene is possibly TRBD2 (5 bases). The sequenced material came from memory (CD45RO+) T cells sorted from blood. In nucleotides, the CDR3 is TGTGCCAGTAGTTTGTCTTTTGGGAGCTCCTACAATGAGCAGTTCTTC. Its translation is CASSLSFGSSYNEQFF.